This record covers a single T cell receptor (beta chain). Germline CDR1 reads MDHEN; CDR2 reads SYDVKM. There are 15 residues in the CDR3. V dropped 7 bases and J dropped 2 bases, with 17 bases sitting between them. Original methodology: Amplification from reference gene primers served as the basis for estimated nucleated cell counts. Using immunoSEQ multiplex PCR, the repertoire was profiled, and TCRdb retains in-frame clones only, with some absent. V and J calls and clone size follow that table, whereas D and trimming were derived from the DNA. The table has more than 200,000 clones, 87% seen once. Across 24 US areas, participants ranged in age from about 18 to 90 years. The data were obtained in a study of blood T cell repertoires in COVID-19. The wider study: Material from acute and convalescent COVID-19 was sourced from the United States, Italy and Spain.

The genes are TRBV28 and TRBJ1-1, with D perhaps TRBD1 (6 bases). The sequence derives from a man younger than 40 in a cohort exposed to, infected with or recovered from COVID-19 (not recorded which). Source material: PBMCs or T cells enriched from blood (not recorded which). The CDR3 region is CASTLLGHTNTEAFF. DNA of the CDR3: TGTGCCAGCACCCTCTTGGGACACACCAACACTGAAGCTTTCTTT.